Listed here are 12 T cell receptor beta chains from one sample, sequenced in a study of T cell repertoires in cytomegalovirus infection. TCRdb called the reads again in MiXCR, with one record for every CDR3 protein. The sample gives about 180,000 distinct CDR3 sequences, approximately 15% of which show up once; 27% is in the top ten. Sequenced input: PBMCs. Receptors originate from a human donor in good health (CMV status not recorded). Some clones in this sample may be carry-over from other donors' samples.

Many counts were recorded for this clonotype. The rearrangement links TRBV11-2 to TRBJ1-1; D gene unclear. Per germline, CDR1 SGHAT and CDR2 FQNNGV. V was clipped by 2 bases and J by 0 bases, with 10 bases between them. CDR3 length: 15 residues. For the CDR3, the DNA is TGTGCCAGCAGCTTATTTGTCGCCATGAACACTGAAGCTTTCTTT. This gives the protein CASSLFVAMNTEAFF.

A few counts support this clonotype. The gene calls are TRBV3-1 and TRBJ1-5; D is perhaps TRBD1 (5 bases). Trimming took off 5 bases at V and 6 bases at J, with 11 bases between the two ends. Germline V lookup: CDR1 LGHDT, CDR2 YNNKEL (reference sequence). CDR3 length: 13 residues. The CDR3 loop is CASSEGISQPQHF. CDR3 bases: TGTGCCAGCAGCGAGGGGATATCTCAGCCCCAGCATTTT.

J is TRBJ1-5 and V is TRBV19; TRBD1 aligns across 9 bases. The CDR3 spans 15 residues. Germline V gives CDR1 LNHDA, CDR2 SQIVND (reference sequence). V dropped 7 bases and J dropped 3; count of bases not matched to a gene: 7. The CDR3 DNA reads TGTGCCAGTACGGGACAGGGTATAGACAATCAGCCCCAGCATTTT. This gives the protein CASTGQGIDNQPQHF.

The sample holds many counts of this clonotype. The chain joins TRBV7-9 to TRBJ2-3; a weak D match, TRBD2 (6 bases). The CDR3 length is 15 residues. The germline V gene encodes CDR1 SEHNR and CDR2 FQNEAQ (reference sequence). V lost 5 bases and J lost 3, with 15 bases in between. CDR3 nucleotide sequence: TGTGCCAGCAGCGTGCTGGGGGGACTGACAGATACGCAGTATTTT. The encoded protein is CASSVLGGLTDTQYF. The whole variable domain, remainder taken from reference TRBV7-9 and TRBJ2-3, is DTGVSQNPRHKITKRGQNVTFRCDPISEHNRLYWYRQTLGQGPEFLTYFQNEAQLEKSRLLSDRFSAERPKGSFSTLEIQRTEQGDSAMYLCASSVLGGLTDTQYFGPGTRLTVL.

The chain uses TRBV10-3 and TRBJ2-1; D not resolved. Germline CDR1 ENHRY, CDR2 SYGVKD. The CDR3 is 15 amino acids. Trimming removed 0 bases at V and 4 bases at J, with 10 bases between. The CDR3 spells CAISESEQIYNEQFF. The CDR3 coding sequence is TGTGCCATCAGTGAGTCGGAACAGATTTACAATGAGCAGTTCTTC.

A few counts support this clonotype. J is TRBJ2-1 and V is TRBV27; D possibly uses TRBD1 or TRBD2 (5 bases each). The CDR3 contains 15 residues. Trimming removed 2 bases from V and 5 bases from J, with 13 bases in between. Germline assignment: CDR1 MNHEY and CDR2 SMNVEV (reference sequence). CDR3 sequence reads: CASSLGTARDNEQFF. The CDR3, as DNA: TGTGCCAGCAGTTTAGGGACGGCCCGGGACAATGAGCAGTTCTTC.

A remark on this clonotype: Possible read error: a much larger clone is one base away. This chain joins TRBV25-1 and TRBJ2-3; 12 positions match TRBD2. The length of the CDR3 is 15 residues. Germline V gene sequence: CDR1 MGHDK, CDR2 SYGVNS. CDR3 sequence: CASSGTSGNTVTQYF. The DNA of the CDR3 is TGTGCCAGCAGTGGGACTAGCGGGAACACAGTTACGCAGTATTTT.

This clonotype was recorded many times. The V gene is TRBV7-2, the J gene TRBJ2-3; a possible D gene is TRBD2 (6 bases). V was shortened by 1 base and J by 0 bases, with 11 bases between the two germline ends. Germline CDR1 and CDR2: SGHTA and FQGNSA. The CDR3 sequence is 16 residues long. In nucleotides, the CDR3 is TGTGCCAGCAGCTTAGAAGGGAGGAGTAGCACAGATACGCAGTATTTT. Residues: CASSLEGRSSTDTQYF.

In its sample, this clonotype was seen many times. The chain uses TRBV27 and TRBJ1-1; 8 nucleotides agree with TRBD1. The CDR3 runs to 16 residues. Germline-derived CDR1 and CDR2 are MNHEY and SMNVEV (reference sequence). V trimming: 3 bases; J trimming: 0 bases; junction bases outside the gene matches: 6. The CDR3 bases are TGTGCCAGCAGTTTTTCTCTGGACAGGGTGAACACTGAAGCTTTCTTT. Protein: CASSFSLDRVNTEAFF.

This clonotype was seen at least ten times. The genes are TRBV12-3 or TRBV12-4 and TRBJ1-1; possible D gene TRBD1, 5 bases. The CDR3 contains 17 residues. Trimming shortened V by 1 base and J by 0 bases, and 15 bases separated the two germline ends. CDR3 DNA: TGTGCCAGCAGTTTAGATAGGGGATCTGTCGTGAACACTGAAGCTTTCTTT. Amino acid sequence: CASSLDRGSVVNTEAFF.

V usage is TRBV7-2 and J usage is TRBJ2-7; 8 bases are shared with TRBD2. Germline trimming cut 0 bases from V and 2 bases from J; bases unmatched to any gene: 3. This CDR3 contains 15 residues. Looked up from germline, CDR1 is SGHTA and CDR2 is FQGNSA. The CDR3 nucleotides are TGTGCCAGCAGCTTAGCCGGGGGGGTCACCTACGAGCAGTACTTC. Translating it yields CASSLAGGVTYEQYF.

V and J are TRBV9 and TRBJ1-1; D is unclear. The CDR3 totals 12 residues. The ends were cut back, 4 bases at V and 1 base at J, with 5 bases in the middle. Germline V CDR1 and CDR2: SGDLS, YYNGEE. The CDR3 reads CASSQRNTEAFF. CDR3 nucleotides: TGTGCCAGCAGCCAACGGAACACTGAAGCTTTCTTT.